The rows below give T cell receptor beta chains drawn from one sample of a study of CD8 T cells in ankylosing spondylitis. MiXCR, applied by TCRdb to the 5' RACE reads, yields one record per CDR3 protein. The sample contains under 170,000 distinct CDR3 sequences, more than 40% of which appear only once. The sample was synovial fluid, either unsorted or a sorted T cell fraction (not recorded which). These receptors all stem from a male donor with ankylosing spondylitis. CDR3s include the opening cysteine and the closing phenylalanine or tryptophan. The order of the fields is clone size, J gene, V gene, D gene, CDR3 DNA, CDR3 protein. D genes are given only for firm matches. Clone size is given for some rows only: seen once, a few or many times, or a class if the clone is expanded.

NA,TRBJ1-1,TRBV3-1,NA,TGTGCCAGCAGGTCCCGACCCTTGAACACTGAAGCTTTCTTT,CASRSRPLNTEAFF
many,TRBJ2-7,TRBV29-1,TRBD2,TGCAGCGTTGAAGGACTAGCGGGACACTCCTACGAGCAGTACTTC,CSVEGLAGHSYEQYF
few,TRBJ2-7,TRBV12-3/TRBV12-4,TRBD1,TGTGCCAGCAGTTTTGCAGGGGGCTTTGGCGAGCAGTACTTC,CASSFAGGFGEQYF
NA,TRBJ1-2,TRBV29-1,NA,TGCAGCGTTGACCGGACGGATGGCTACACCTTC,CSVDRTDGYTF
many,TRBJ2-1,TRBV20-1,TRBD1,TGCAGTGCTAGAAAGGCAGGGACAGACAATGAGCAGTTCTTC,CSARKAGTDNEQFF
NA,TRBJ2-1,TRBV9,TRBD1,TGTGCCAGCAGCCCCTGGACAGGGGGCTCCTACAATGAGCAGTTCTTC,CASSPWTGGSYNEQFF
few,TRBJ2-1,TRBV7-2,NA,TGTGCCAGTGGACGTACAAACTACAATGAGCAGTTCTTC,CASGRTNYNEQFF
NA,TRBJ1-6,TRBV7-2,NA,TGTGCCAGCAGCTTAGCGTTCGGCCGAAGGACACATTCACCCCTCCACTTT,CASSLAFGRRTHSPLHF
NA,TRBJ2-7,TRBV29-1,TRBD2,TGCAGCGTCGAGACTAGCGCGGGGTACGAGCAGTACTTC,CSVETSAGYEQYF
few,TRBJ2-1,TRBV29-1,NA,TGCAGCGTCCGGCCCTTGCCGTACAATGAGCAGTTCTTC,CSVRPLPYNEQFF
few,TRBJ2-7,TRBV20-1,TRBD2,TGCAGTGCTGGCGAGCGGGAGCCCTCCTACGAGCAGTACTTC,CSAGEREPSYEQYF
NA,TRBJ2-2,TRBV4-3,NA,TGCGCCAGCAGGTACAGCGCGAACACCGGGGAGCTGTTTTTT,CASRYSANTGELFF
many,TRBJ2-7,TRBV30,NA,TGTGCCTGGAGTGTAGTGGGATACGAGCAGTACTTC,CAWSVVGYEQYF
NA,TRBJ2-1,TRBV2,TRBD2,TGTGCCAGCAGTGAGAGTAGCGGGAGGCTTAGGGATGAGCAGTTCTTC,CASSESSGRLRDEQFF
NA,TRBJ2-2,TRBV20-1,NA,TGCAGTGCAGTGACAGATCCGAACACCGGGGAGCTGTTTTTT,CSAVTDPNTGELFF
NA,TRBJ2-5,TRBV12-3/TRBV12-4,TRBD1,TGTGCCAGCAGCCCGACAGGGGAGGAAGAGACCCAGTACTTC,CASSPTGEEETQYF
NA,TRBJ2-2,TRBV7-9,NA,TGTGCCAGCACCCAAGCCGTAATCGGGGAGCTGTTTTTT,CASTQAVIGELFF
NA,TRBJ2-3,TRBV7-3,NA,TGTGCCAGCAGCTTTGCTGGAAACACAGATACGCAGTATTTT,CASSFAGNTDTQYF
many,TRBJ1-1,TRBV6-1,NA,TGTGCCAGCAGCCACAGGGAGAACACTGAAGCTTTCTTT,CASSHRENTEAFF
few,TRBJ2-4,TRBV5-1,NA,TGCGCCAGCAGAAGGGGGGGCGGCCTAGCCAAAAACATTCAGTACTTC,CASRRGGGLAKNIQYF
few,TRBJ1-2,TRBV12-3/TRBV12-4,TRBD1,TGTGCCAGCAGCGTCAACCCACCGGGACAGGGGGCGCGGGGCTACACCTTC,CASSVNPPGQGARGYTF
NA,TRBJ2-3,TRBV24-1,TRBD1,TGTGCCACCAGTGACACAGGGGAACCTCAAGTTACGCAGTATTTT,CATSDTGEPQVTQYF
NA,TRBJ2-7,TRBV5-6,NA,TGTGCCAGCAGCTGGAGGGGCTACGAGCAGTACTTC,CASSWRGYEQYF
NA,TRBJ1-1,TRBV28,NA,TGTGCCAGCAGTTCCGTTTCGGGATGGACTGAAGCTTTCTTT,CASSSVSGWTEAFF
many,TRBJ2-1,TRBV6-5,TRBD1,TGTGCCAGCAGTTACCCAGGGGGCAATGAGCAGTTCTTC,CASSYPGGNEQFF
few,TRBJ2-1,TRBV20-1,TRBD1,TGCAGTGCCAAACAGGGGGCTAGCGCCCCCAATGAGCAGTTCTTC,CSAKQGASAPNEQFF
few,TRBJ2-1,TRBV7-2,TRBD2,TGTGCCAGCAGCTTACGAGCGGGAGCGCACTCCTACAATGAGCAGTTCTTC,CASSLRAGAHSYNEQFF
NA,TRBJ2-3,TRBV18,NA,TGTGCCAGCTCACCGGTCGGAGAGGGTTCAGATACGCAGTATTTT,CASSPVGEGSDTQYF
NA,TRBJ2-7,TRBV4-2,TRBD1,TGTGCCAGCAGCCAAGTTTGGGACAGGAACTACGAGCAGTACTTC,CASSQVWDRNYEQYF